These T cell receptor beta chains were read from a single sample in a study of cytomegalovirus exposure and HLA in healthy donors. Sequencing used immunoSEQ multiplex PCR; TCRdb keeps in-frame clones, though not all of them. The repertoire holds 150,000 to 200,000 clones, approximately 67% seen once, with under 3% in the top ten. Source material: PBMCs. The receptor source for this set is a man aged 40-49 years in good health and CMV-seronegative. The CDR3 runs from the conserved cysteine through the conserved F or W. The order of the fields is CDR3 length, J gene, V gene, CDR3 protein.

len: 18; j_gene: TRBJ2-6; v_gene: TRBV29-1; CDR3aa: CSVEFSRGPRAGANVLTF
len: 12; j_gene: TRBJ2-3; v_gene: TRBV7-4; CDR3aa: CASPLSTDTQYF
len: 15; j_gene: TRBJ2-2; v_gene: TRBV7-2; CDR3aa: CASRPSSGNTGELFF
len: 15; j_gene: TRBJ1-5; v_gene: TRBV5-1; CDR3aa: CASSLGDRPNQPQHF
len: 13; j_gene: TRBJ1-5; v_gene: TRBV28; CDR3aa: CASSIQGTGPQHF
len: 14; j_gene: TRBJ2-1; v_gene: TRBV5-8; CDR3aa: CASCRARDYNEQFF
len: 15; j_gene: TRBJ2-7; v_gene: TRBV6-6; CDR3aa: CASSYTAGPTYEQYF
len: 16; j_gene: TRBJ1-4; v_gene: TRBV5-8; CDR3aa: CASTWAGGAANEKLFF
len: 13; j_gene: TRBJ1-1; v_gene: TRBV19; CDR3aa: CASSTLHRDEAFF
len: 13; j_gene: TRBJ1-2; v_gene: TRBV14; CDR3aa: CASSHSQAYGYTF
len: 18; j_gene: TRBJ2-6; v_gene: TRBV19; CDR3aa: CASSHRGLSFSGANVLTF
len: 22; j_gene: TRBJ2-7; v_gene: TRBV21-1; CDR3aa: CASSKERVGSVGTGGRSYEQYF
len: 15; j_gene: TRBJ2-1; v_gene: TRBV19; CDR3aa: CASSRTSGGAYEQFF
len: 15; j_gene: TRBJ1-5; v_gene: TRBV6-1; CDR3aa: CASTKDTNSNQPQHF
len: 17; j_gene: TRBJ2-3; v_gene: TRBV4-3; CDR3aa: CASSQDLGGSGTDTQYF
len: 12; j_gene: TRBJ2-3; v_gene: TRBV7-2; CDR3aa: CASSSSGPGKYF
len: 13; j_gene: TRBJ1-1; v_gene: TRBV9; CDR3aa: CASSPVVNTEAFF
len: 14; j_gene: TRBJ1-5; v_gene: TRBV6-1; CDR3aa: CASSESGGGQPQHF
len: 13; j_gene: TRBJ2-5; v_gene: TRBV6-5; CDR3aa: CASRQGRRETQYF
len: 14; j_gene: TRBJ2-7; v_gene: TRBV28; CDR3aa: CASSSYRGAYEQYF
len: 16; j_gene: TRBJ2-2; v_gene: TRBV7-3; CDR3aa: CASSTRLAANTGELFF
len: 13; j_gene: TRBJ2-7; v_gene: TRBV6-1; CDR3aa: CVGPREGPYEQYF
len: 14; j_gene: TRBJ2-7; v_gene: TRBV4-3; CDR3aa: CASSQLRGNYEQYF
len: 10; j_gene: TRBJ1-2; v_gene: TRBV9; CDR3aa: CARLRHVHTF
len: 17; j_gene: TRBJ2-3; v_gene: TRBV2; CDR3aa: CASSEVPRSGGTDTQYF
len: 14; j_gene: TRBJ2-3; v_gene: TRBV29-1; CDR3aa: CSVVPGAGTDTQYF
len: 17; j_gene: TRBJ2-5; v_gene: TRBV15; CDR3aa: CATSRVPYETGGQTQYF
len: 16; j_gene: TRBJ1-4; v_gene: TRBV27; CDR3aa: CASRTYTETPNEKLFF
len: 16; j_gene: TRBJ2-5; v_gene: TRBV29-1; CDR3aa: CSVRISLAVTQETQYF
len: 16; j_gene: TRBJ2-7; v_gene: TRBV4-3; CDR3aa: CASSWGGGGGSYEQYF
len: 16; j_gene: TRBJ2-5; v_gene: TRBV5-4; CDR3aa: CASSSGGGSYQETQYF
len: 15; j_gene: TRBJ2-3; v_gene: TRBV7-9; CDR3aa: CASSYSGGPWDTQYF
len: 15; j_gene: TRBJ1-6; v_gene: TRBV6-5; CDR3aa: CASSQTGQTDSPLHF
len: 14; j_gene: TRBJ2-3; v_gene: TRBV7-6; CDR3aa: CASSFYGDTDTQYF
len: 14; j_gene: TRBJ1-3; v_gene: TRBV5-1; CDR3aa: CASSLGQGGNTIYF
len: 13; j_gene: TRBJ2-5; v_gene: TRBV29-1; CDR3aa: CSARDRGPDGQYF
len: 14; j_gene: TRBJ1-6; v_gene: TRBV6-1; CDR3aa: CASLRQPNNSPLHF
len: 15; j_gene: TRBJ2-1; v_gene: TRBV7-9; CDR3aa: CASSLKRGVGDEQFF
len: 13; j_gene: TRBJ1-4; v_gene: TRBV19; CDR3aa: CASSARYNEKLFF
len: 14; j_gene: TRBJ1-6; v_gene: TRBV28; CDR3aa: CASSRGNRGSPLHF
len: 16; j_gene: TRBJ2-6; v_gene: TRBV30; CDR3aa: CAWVPRALSGANVLTF
len: 15; j_gene: TRBJ1-3; v_gene: TRBV21-1; CDR3aa: CASSVRENSGNTIYF
len: 14; j_gene: TRBJ2-5; v_gene: TRBV7-9; CDR3aa: CASSLEWGVKTQYF
len: 16; j_gene: TRBJ2-5; v_gene: TRBV5-4; CDR3aa: CASSSTGLAGQETQYF
len: 16; j_gene: TRBJ2-7; v_gene: TRBV19; CDR3aa: CASSIEASGAPYEQYF
len: 16; j_gene: TRBJ2-7; v_gene: TRBV5-4; CDR3aa: CASSVIQGAPGYEQYF
len: 12; j_gene: -; v_gene: TRBV10-2; CDR3aa: CASSTNSYEQYF
len: 14; j_gene: TRBJ1-4; v_gene: TRBV30; CDR3aa: CAWRGGQDDEKLFF
len: 14; j_gene: TRBJ2-7; v_gene: TRBV18; CDR3aa: CASSTEDRSYEQYF
len: 16; j_gene: TRBJ1-4; v_gene: TRBV27; CDR3aa: CASSPTRQGVTEKLFF